The source of this TCR beta chain is a study of cytomegalovirus exposure and HLA in healthy donors. Study-level information: There were several hundred genotyped donors. Of these, about 86% fell in the genetic ancestry cluster associated with self-reported Caucasian donors. Whole-study results and caveats: Later analysis revealed greater clonal expansion in HLA-associated TCR beta chains than in equally common others. Listed as cytomegalovirus-associated were roughly 180 TCR beta chains. Later analysis reportedly placed an Asian-associated ancestry cluster below the approximately 650-donor mean in N-insertions.

This CDR3 is built from 16 residues. The germline gives CDR1 SGHVS, CDR2 FQNEAQ. V dropped 0 bases and J dropped 6; count of bases not matched to a gene: 3. The PCR used 60 Vbeta and 13 Jbeta primers. TCRdb's table, derived via immunoSEQ multiplex PCR, lists solely in-frame clones and lacks some. The data contain around 130,000 clones, roughly 72% of them singletons. Concerning this clone: Its antigen is not known.

The V and J genes are TRBV7-8 and TRBJ1-6, with 9 nucleotides matching TRBD1. This clonotype originated in a man aged 40-49 years in good health and CMV-seronegative. Sequenced: PBMCs. CDR3 loop: CASSLAVGQGNSPLHF. The CDR3 nucleotides read TGTGCCAGCAGCTTAGCCGTGGGACAGGGTAATTCACCCCTCCACTTT.